These 2 T cell receptor beta chains originate from one sample sequenced in a study of early T cells in non-severe SARS-CoV-2 infection. MiXCR, applied by TCRdb to the 5' RACE reads, yields one record per CDR3 protein. The sample includes 20,000 to 25,000 distinct CDR3 sequences, 4.5% to 5.5% of them seen just once. Sample: whole blood. The receptors originated from an adult who was a healthcare worker with PCR-confirmed SARS-CoV-2 infection or an uninfected control (not recorded which).

This clonotype is medium-sized. The chain is built from TRBV27 and TRBJ2-1, with D perhaps matching TRBD1 (5 bases). V lost 4 bases to trimming and J lost 0 bases, with 13 bases between them. In germline, CDR1 is MNHEY, CDR2 SMNVEV (reference sequence). The CDR3 covers 16 residues. The CDR3 DNA is TGTGCCAGCAGTTCCGAAGGGGCCAACTCCTACAATGAGCAGTTCTTC. It codes for CASSSEGANSYNEQFF.

The CDR3 nucleotides read TGTGCCAGCAGCGTAGGGACGCCCGCTAACTATGGCTACACCTTC. Protein sequence: CASSVGTPANYGYTF. The chain employs TRBV9 and TRBJ1-2; no clear D. The CDR3 is made up of 15 amino acids. Germline loops: CDR1 SGDLS, CDR2 YYNGEE. V was cut by 0 bases and J by 0 bases, with 9 bases left in between. Full variable domain (remainder filled in from reference TRBV9 and TRBJ1-2): DSGVTQTPKHLITATGQRVTLRCSPRSGDLSVYWYQQSLDQGLQFLIQYYNGEERAKGNILERFSAQQFPDLHSELNLSSLELGDSALYFCASSVGTPANYGYTFGSGTRLTVV.